Each of the 26 T cell receptor beta chains below was sequenced from the same sample in a study of T-cell memory formation after mild COVID-19. Each CDR3 protein is one row after TCRdb ran MiXCR on the 5' RACE reads. This sample has hundreds of thousands of distinct CDR3 sequences, with about a fifth found just once. The specimen was PBMCs or a T cell subset sorted from them (not recorded which). These receptors were taken from an adult woman who had mild COVID-19 (a few samples of this study predate the infection). Cell type and time point are not known.

This sequence joins TRBV3-1 and TRBJ2-7, with a tentative D call TRBD1 (5 bases). Germline V CDR1 and CDR2: LGHDT, YNNKEL (reference sequence). There are 13 residues in the CDR3. With 0 bases removed from V and 5 bases from J, the gap between germline ends came to 8 bases. The CDR3 DNA follows: TGTGCCAGCAGCCAAGACGACAGCCACGAGCAGTACTTC. It yields the protein CASSQDDSHEQYF.

The sample holds many counts of this clonotype. V and J are TRBV20-1 and TRBJ2-7; possibly TRBD1 for D (6 bases). Germline values: CDR1 DFQATT, CDR2 SNEGSKA (reference sequence). The germline V and J ends were trimmed by 3 bases and 4 bases, with 10 bases remaining between them. The CDR3 consists of 12 residues. CDR3 DNA: TGCAGTGCTAGTCAGGGGATGTACGAGCAGTACTTC. It is translated as CSASQGMYEQYF.

The chain recombines TRBV5-6 with TRBJ1-2; D may be TRBD1 (6 bases). The CDR3 covers 15 residues. Germline V gene sequence: CDR1 SGHDT, CDR2 YYEEEE. The germline V and J ends were trimmed by 4 bases and 5 bases, with 18 bases remaining between them. CDR3 in DNA: TGTGCCAGCAGCGGACCGGGGGGGCATAGGTATGGCTACACCTTC. Translated, it gives CASSGPGGHRYGYTF.

This clonotype has just a few counts. The chain uses TRBV6-2 or TRBV6-3 and TRBJ2-1; 9 bases fit TRBD1. The CDR3 consists of 14 residues. The germline V gene encodes CDR1 MNHEY and CDR2 SVGEGT. Trimming at V came to 8 bases and at J to 6 bases, leaving 8 bases not matched to a gene. Written as DNA, the CDR3 is TGTGCCAGCGTCTGGGACAGGGAAGCCAATGAGCAGTTCTTC. This encodes CASVWDREANEQFF.

This clonotype appeared a few times. This chain links TRBV9 with TRBJ2-1; D gene unclear. Trimming shortened V by 3 bases and J by 6 bases, and 10 bases separated the two germline ends. CDR1 and CDR2 (germline): SGDLS, YYNGEE. CDR3 length: 13 residues. Here the CDR3 reads CASSGATGNEQFF. The CDR3 coding sequence is TGTGCCAGCAGCGGGGCCACCGGCAATGAGCAGTTCTTC.

The V call is TRBV15, the J call TRBJ2-7; perhaps TRBD2 as D (6 bases). The CDR3 runs to 13 residues. The ends were cut back, 3 bases at V and 5 bases at J, with 11 bases in the middle. Germline-derived CDR1 and CDR2 are LNHNV and YYDKDF (reference sequence). The CDR3 nucleotides are TGTGCCACCAGCAGCGGGAGTACCGACGAGCAGTACTTC. This encodes CATSSGSTDEQYF.

The chain carries TRBV11-2 and TRBJ1-1; 11 nucleotides match TRBD1. Germline V gene data show CDR1 as SGHAT and CDR2 as FQNNGV. J was trimmed by 8 bases and V by 1 base; bases with no gene match: 3. The CDR3 has 14 residues. CDR3 loop: CASSLGTGGAEAFF. Here the CDR3 DNA reads TGTGCCAGCAGCTTAGGGACAGGGGGCGCCGAAGCTTTCTTT. The variable domain in full, completed from reference TRBV11-2 and TRBJ1-1, reads EAGVAQSPRYKIIEKRQSVAFWCNPISGHATLYWYQQILGQGPKLLIQFQNNGVVDDSQLPKDRFSAERLKGVDSTLKIQPAKLEDSAVYLCASSLGTGGAEAFFGQGTRLTVV.

The chain joins TRBV24-1 to TRBJ1-5; weak D call: TRBD1 (6 bases). V was trimmed by 2 bases and J by 4 bases, leaving 8 bases between them. From germline, CDR1 is KGHDR and CDR2 SFDVKD. This CDR3 contains 14 residues. The DNA for the CDR3 is TGTGCCACCAGTGATTGGACAGAAAATCAGCCCCAGCATTTT. It yields the protein CATSDWTENQPQHF.

This clonotype was seen ten or more times. At one end, the junction sequence differs from germline, possibly due to a read error. The chain links TRBV5-1 to TRBJ2-5; D is unclear. Germline V gene data show CDR1 as SGHRS and CDR2 as YFSETQ. The CDR3 is 13 residues long. This chain's CDR3 is CASSLGTEETQYF. CDR3 coding DNA: TGTGCCAGCAGCTTAGGAACGGAAGAGACCCAGTACTTC.

The gene calls are TRBV18 and TRBJ2-5; 10 bases fit TRBD2. V lost 6 bases to trimming and J lost 1 base; unmatched junction nucleotides: 11. This CDR3 has 17 residues. CDR1 and CDR2 from the germline V gene are KGHSH and LQKENI. This CDR3 reads CASSPGLAGVLQETQYF. CDR3 DNA: TGTGCCAGCTCTCCAGGGCTAGCGGGAGTGCTCCAAGAGACCCAGTACTTC. Filled out from reference TRBV18 and TRBJ2-5, the complete variable domain reads NAGVMQNPRHLVRRRGQEARLRCSPMKGHSHVYWYRQLPEEGLKFMVYLQKENIIDESGMPKERFSAEFPKEGPSILRIQQVVRGDSAAYFCASSPGLAGVLQETQYFGPGTRLLVL.

The chain combines TRBV7-6 with TRBJ2-1; TRBD2 might be the D (5 bases). The V gene's germline CDR1 is SGHVS and CDR2 FNYEAQ. V was shortened by 4 bases and J by 2 bases, with 24 bases between the two germline ends. There are 19 residues in the CDR3. CDR3 sequence (DNA): TGTGCCAGCAGCTCCACCGAGGGCGGCTACCTGGGCCCCTACAATGAGCAGTTCTTC. Protein: CASSSTEGGYLGPYNEQFF.

This clonotype was seen a few times. This chain joins TRBV5-6 and TRBJ1-6; tentatively, D is TRBD1 (5 bases). Trimming stripped 6 bases from V and 7 bases from J, with 17 bases between. CDR3 size: 15 residues. The germline V gene encodes CDR1 SGHDT and CDR2 YYEEEE. The CDR3 is CASTFEGSPNSPLHF. The CDR3 DNA is TGTGCCAGCACCTTTGAGGGGTCCCCCAATTCACCCCTCCACTTT.

This clonotype was detected only a few times. CDR3 bases: TGCGCCAGCAGCTCGACAGATACCTACGAGCAGTACTTC. It codes for CASSSTDTYEQYF. This sequence joins TRBV5-1 and TRBJ2-7; the D gene is possibly TRBD1 (5 bases). This CDR3 has 13 residues. Germline CDR1 is SGHRS and CDR2 is YFSETQ. V lost 3 bases and J 2 bases, leaving 9 bases between the germline ends.

The chain joins TRBV6-5 to TRBJ1-2; possibly TRBD1 for D (5 bases). The V end lost 0 bases, the J end lost 10 bases, and 18 bases lay between the germline ends. Germline loops: CDR1 MNHEY, CDR2 SVGAGI. The CDR3 runs 15 residues. The CDR3 region is CASSYSRQHTTSYTF. The CDR3 DNA sequence: TGTGCCAGCAGTTACTCGAGACAGCATACGACTTCCTACACCTTC.

This clonotype was observed at least ten times. The chain carries TRBV9 and TRBJ2-5, with no clear D. The CDR3 has 15 amino acids. Trimming removed 1 base at V and 5 bases at J, with 15 bases between. Per the germline V gene, CDR1 is SGDLS and CDR2 is YYNGEE. The CDR3 region is CASSVTTGSGETQYF. The CDR3 nucleotides are TGTGCCAGCAGCGTAACGACCGGGTCCGGGGAGACCCAGTACTTC.

This clonotype was detected a few times. The gene calls are TRBV6-2 or TRBV6-3 and TRBJ2-5, with D possibly TRBD2 on 5 matching bases. V was shortened by 5 bases and J by 0 bases, with 13 bases between the two germline ends. Germline CDR1 and CDR2: MNHEY and SVGEGT. The CDR3 runs to 15 residues. DNA for the CDR3: TGTGCCAGCAGTCCCCGACTATTGTACCAAGAGACCCAGTACTTC. Residues: CASSPRLLYQETQYF.

This clonotype has a handful of counts. CDR3 in DNA: TGCGCCAGCAGCTTGGGGCCCCCTCTAAGCACAGATACGCAGTATTTT. As protein: CASSLGPPLSTDTQYF. V and J are TRBV5-1 and TRBJ2-3, with D uncertain. The CDR3 length is 16 residues. Trimming stripped 0 bases from V and 0 bases from J, with 11 bases between. Germline CDR1 and CDR2: SGHRS and YFSETQ.

This clonotype was detected a few times. DNA for the CDR3: TGTGCCAGCAGCTTAAGGGGGGGGGTGAACACTGAAGCTTTCTTT. Amino acid sequence: CASSLRGGVNTEAFF. The J gene is TRBJ1-1, the V gene TRBV7-6, with D perhaps TRBD1 (6 bases). This CDR3 region has 15 residues. V dropped 2 bases and J dropped 0 bases, with 10 bases sitting between them. Germline V gives CDR1 SGHVS, CDR2 FNYEAQ.

The chain has TRBV12-3 or TRBV12-4 and TRBJ2-7, with D uncertain. The CDR3 has 15 amino acids. Trimming stripped 2 bases from V and 0 bases from J, with 11 bases between. The CDR3: CASSLTQSSSYEQYF. The CDR3 coding sequence is TGTGCCAGCAGTTTAACTCAATCCAGCTCCTACGAGCAGTACTTC.

This clonotype was detected a few times. In nucleotides, the CDR3 is TGTGCCAGCAGCCCAGTAAATGGCGCTTTACTAGATACGCAGTATTTT. It translates to CASSPVNGALLDTQYF. This chain uses TRBV11-2 with TRBJ2-3; D remains ambiguous. The CDR3 sequence is 16 residues long. Germline assignment: CDR1 SGHAT and CDR2 FQNNGV. V shed 5 bases and J shed 5 bases, with 20 bases lying between them.

This clonotype was found a few times. The DNA of the CDR3 is TGCAGTGCTAAGATACTAGATTACGAGCAGTACTTC. This codes for CSAKILDYEQYF. V and J are TRBV20-1 and TRBJ2-7, with D possibly TRBD2 on 5 matching bases. The CDR3 spans 12 residues. Germline CDR1 reads DFQATT; CDR2 reads SNEGSKA (reference sequence). V was clipped by 4 bases and J by 4 bases, with 11 bases between them.

This clonotype was detected many times. The chain links TRBV20-1 to TRBJ2-1; 12 nucleotides align to TRBD2. The V gene's germline CDR1 is DFQATT and CDR2 SNEGSKA (reference sequence). After removal of 3 bases from V and 8 bases from J, the junction contained 8 bases not matched to a gene. The CDR3 runs to 15 residues. The CDR3 spells CSASAPGLAGHEQFF. CDR3 sequence (DNA): TGCAGTGCTAGTGCACCGGGACTAGCGGGCCATGAGCAGTTCTTC.

The V and J genes are TRBV6-1 and TRBJ1-1; 9 bases map to TRBD1. V lost 7 bases, J lost 3 bases, and 6 bases stayed unmatched. Germline CDR1 and CDR2: MNHNS and SASEGT. This CDR3 is 14 amino acids long. The CDR3 protein is CASNTGGSDTEAFF. The DNA for the CDR3 is TGTGCCAGCAACACAGGGGGCAGTGACACTGAAGCTTTCTTT.

The table lists this clonotype with a few counts. V usage is TRBV9 and J usage is TRBJ2-2; tentatively, D is TRBD2 (6 bases). The germline V gene has CDR1 SGDLS and CDR2 YYNGEE. V was cut by 0 bases and J by 7 bases, with 16 bases left in between. The CDR3 spans 16 residues. CDR3 region: CASSVASVAVDGELFF. CDR3 nucleotides: TGTGCCAGCAGCGTAGCTTCGGTAGCGGTGGACGGGGAGCTGTTTTTT.

The chain carries TRBV9 and TRBJ1-2; D gene ambiguous. V was trimmed by 2 bases and J by 1 base, leaving 15 bases between them. The CDR3 contains 16 residues. Germline V gene lookup returns CDR1 SGDLS and CDR2 YYNGEE. The CDR3 region has the DNA TGTGCCAGCAGCGTCAACTCCCGGACGGATAACTATGGCTACACCTTC. Its translation: CASSVNSRTDNYGYTF.

This clonotype has a handful of counts. This chain connects TRBV7-2 to TRBJ2-7, with TRBD1 as a possible D gene (6 bases). Germline V gives CDR1 SGHTA, CDR2 FQGNSA. The V and J ends lost 1 base and 5 bases respectively, with 12 bases between them. The length of the CDR3 is 14 residues. The CDR3: CASSLVGGMDEQYF. CDR3 in DNA: TGTGCCAGCAGCTTAGTAGGGGGTATGGACGAGCAGTACTTC.